These 10 T cell receptor beta chains originate from one sample sequenced in a study of T-cell memory formation after mild COVID-19. TCRdb used MiXCR to reprocess the 5' RACE reads, holding one entry per CDR3 protein. Of about 280,000 distinct CDR3 sequences detected, under 8.5% appear once; the ten largest clones hold around a fifth. Sequenced material: PBMCs or a T cell subset sorted from them (not recorded which). These receptors were taken from a man between 18 and 29 years old who had mild COVID-19 (a few samples of this study predate the infection). Cell type and time point are not known.

The V gene is TRBV29-1, the J gene TRBJ1-1, with D hard to call. Germline-derived CDR1 and CDR2 are SQVTM and ANQGSEA. V was shortened by 2 bases and J by 12 bases, with 19 bases between the two germline ends. The CDR3 contains 13 residues. For the CDR3, the DNA is TGCAGCGTTGAAATAGGGCCCCGGGCGGAAACTTTCTTT. It encodes CSVEIGPRAETFF.

The chain carries TRBV7-2 and TRBJ1-2; a possible D gene is TRBD1 (5 bases). This CDR3 comprises 14 residues. Looked up from germline, CDR1 is SGHTA and CDR2 is FQGNSA. V lost 4 bases to trimming and J lost 4 bases, with 13 bases between them. The CDR3, as DNA: TGTGCCAGCAGCTGGGACCAAGCGGGCTATGGCTACACCTTC. This codes for CASSWDQAGYGYTF.

This chain uses TRBV15 with TRBJ2-1, with D possibly matching TRBD1 (5 bases). Germline CDR1 is LNHNV and CDR2 is YYDKDF (reference sequence). V dropped 0 bases and J dropped 10 bases, with 10 bases sitting between them. This CDR3 is 13 amino acids long. The CDR3 region is CATSRDRAGEQFF. For the CDR3, the DNA is TGTGCCACCAGCAGAGATCGGGCAGGGGAGCAGTTCTTC.

A single count supports this clonotype. The rearrangement uses TRBV12-3 or TRBV12-4 and TRBJ2-7; a weak D match, TRBD1 (5 bases). V lost 3 bases to trimming and J lost 7 bases, with 13 bases between them. This CDR3 region has 13 residues. The CDR3 is CASSFGRVGEQYF. The CDR3 DNA reads as TGTGCCAGCAGTTTTGGCAGGGTTGGGGAGCAGTACTTC.

The chain recombines TRBV6-2 or TRBV6-3 with TRBJ2-7; 7 positions agree with TRBD1. Germline values: CDR1 MNHEY, CDR2 SVGEGT. This CDR3 has 13 residues. Trimming took 3 bases from V and 7 from J; bases not matched to a gene: 6. The CDR3 nucleotides are TGTGCCAGCAGTTATTCGACAGGGTGGGAGCAGTACGTC. Residues: CASSYSTGWEQYV.

This clonotype turned up a few times. This chain uses TRBV5-1 with TRBJ2-2; a possible D gene is TRBD1 (5 bases). The V end lost 3 bases, the J end lost 0 bases, and 15 bases lay between the germline ends. The CDR3 contains 17 residues. Looked up from germline, CDR1 is SGHRS and CDR2 is YFSETQ. CDR3 bases: TGCGCCAGCAGCTGGCGGCCCCAGGGATCGAACACCGGGGAGCTGTTTTTT. Its protein is CASSWRPQGSNTGELFF. The whole variable domain, filled in from reference TRBV5-1 and TRBJ2-2, reads KAGVTQTPRYLIKTRGQQVTLSCSPISGHRSVSWYQQTPGQGLQFLFEYFSETQRNKGNFPGRFSGRQFSNSRSEMNVSTLELGDSALYLCASSWRPQGSNTGELFFGEGSRLTVL.

In DNA form, the CDR3 reads TGTGCCAGCAGCGTTATCGACAGGGTGGGGGCTGAAGCTTTCTTT. It is translated as CASSVIDRVGAEAFF. The V and J genes are TRBV9 and TRBJ1-1; 7 bases are shared with TRBD1. Trimming cost V 2 bases and J 6 bases; bases outside gene matches: 10. CDR3 length: 15 amino acids. The germline gives CDR1 SGDLS, CDR2 YYNGEE.

The V and J genes are TRBV4-1 and TRBJ2-5; TRBD2 matches at 9 bases. CDR1 MGHRA and CDR2 YSYEKL come from the germline V gene. This CDR3 is built from 15 residues. V gave up 1 base and J gave up 2 bases; unmatched junction bases: 2. CDR3 nucleotide sequence: TGCGCCAGCAGCCAAGTCCTAGCGGGACAAGAGACCCAGTACTTC. Translation gives CASSQVLAGQETQYF.

This clonotype was detected ten times or more. The chain recombines TRBV5-1 with TRBJ2-7; perhaps TRBD1 as D (6 bases). The CDR3 consists of 15 residues. Trimming stripped 2 bases from V and 5 bases from J, with 17 bases between. Germline V lookup: CDR1 SGHRS, CDR2 YFSETQ. CDR3 sequence reads: CASSFWAGVVHEQYF. CDR3 nucleotides: TGCGCCAGCAGCTTTTGGGCAGGGGTCGTGCACGAGCAGTACTTC.

This clonotype was seen more than once but under ten times. The junction and the germline gene differ at one end; a read error may be behind it. The rearrangement uses TRBV4-3 and TRBJ1-3; no clear D gene. There are 13 residues in the CDR3. Looked up from germline, CDR1 is LGHNA and CDR2 is YSLEER. The CDR3 region has the DNA TGCGCCAGCAGTCAAGATAGAGGAAACACCATATATTTT. Encoded protein: CASSQDRGNTIYF.